Below are 12 T cell receptor beta chains sequenced from a single sample in a study of CD8+CD57+ T cells in acquired aplastic anemia. Genomic DNA was employed as the template in profiling TCR beta VDJ and CDR3. Each CDR3 protein is one row after TCRdb ran MiXCR on the reads. Of approximately 180,000 distinct CDR3 sequences listed, 40% to 55% are singletons. CD8+CD57+ cell expansion, shown by flow cytometry, had occurred in the patients selected for sequencing. Material for sequencing was sorted CD4+, CD8+, or CD8+CD57+ T cells (not recorded which) from PBMCs. These receptors were taken from a human donor with aplastic anemia.

This clonotype appeared once. The chain is built from TRBV7-3 and TRBJ2-1, with D hard to call. Trimming removed 3 bases from V and 5 bases from J, with 5 bases in between. Germline assignment: CDR1 SGHTA and CDR2 FQGTGA. There are 12 residues in the CDR3. The CDR3 sequence: CASSLAHNEQFF. The DNA for the CDR3 is TGTGCCAGCAGCTTGGCCCACAATGAGCAGTTCTTC.

This chain links TRBV7-2 with TRBJ2-7; TRBD2 agrees at 11 bases. The CDR3 covers 15 residues. Germline loops: CDR1 SGHTA, CDR2 FQGNSA. With 3 bases clipped from V and 5 bases from J, the junction kept 6 bases outside the gene matches. The CDR3 sequence: CASSFQTSGINEQYF. CDR3 DNA sequence: TGTGCCAGCAGCTTCCAGACTAGCGGGATAAACGAGCAGTACTTC.

This clonotype was counted at least ten times. J is TRBJ2-1 and V is TRBV2; a weak D match, TRBD1 (6 bases). Trimming took off 7 bases at V and 6 bases at J, with 16 bases between the two ends. This CDR3 has 14 residues. Germline CDR1 and CDR2: SNHLY and FYNNEI. DNA of the CDR3: TGTGCCAGCAATAAGGGGGTAGGGGCCAATGAGCAGTTCTTC. This encodes CASNKGVGANEQFF. Filled out from reference TRBV2 and TRBJ2-1, the complete variable domain reads EPEVTQTPSHQVTQMGQEVILRCVPISNHLYFYWYRQILGQKVEFLVSFYNNEISEKSEIFDDQFSVERPDGSNFTLKIRSTKLEDSAMYFCASNKGVGANEQFFGPGTRLTVL.

On this clonotype itself: The conserved phenylalanine or tryptophan normally closing the CDR3 is absent here, so this likely arose from a read error. This chain connects TRBV19 to TRBJ1-5; no reliable D call. The CDR3 has 13 residues. V lost 5 bases and J lost 7, with 12 bases in between. Germline V lookup: CDR1 LNHDA, CDR2 SQIVND (reference sequence). CDR3 amino acids: CASSEGYCQPQHL. CDR3 nucleotides: TGTGCCAGTAGTGAAGGGTATTGCCAGCCCCAGCATCTT.

The chain links TRBV10-3 to TRBJ2-5; D is perhaps TRBD2 (5 bases). Per germline, CDR1 ENHRY and CDR2 SYGVKD. The V gene lost 10 bases and the J gene lost 5 bases, with 14 bases spanning the gap. The CDR3 totals 12 residues. CDR3: CATSEGSETQYF. CDR3 DNA sequence: TGTGCCACCTCCGAGGGATCTGAGACCCAGTACTTC.

This rearrangement joins TRBV19 to TRBJ2-6, with unresolved D. Germline CDR1 LNHDA, CDR2 SQIVND (reference sequence). There are 14 residues in the CDR3. With 5 bases removed from V and 1 base from J, the gap between germline ends came to 6 bases. CDR3 amino acids: CASSASSGANVLTF. In DNA, the CDR3 is TGTGCCAGTAGTGCGAGTTCTGGGGCCAACGTCCTGACTTTC.

This clonotype came up many times. The rearrangement links TRBV19 to TRBJ2-1; D gene uncertain. CDR3 size: 15 residues. Trimming removed 2 bases at V and 1 base at J, with 9 bases between. Germline CDR1 and CDR2: LNHDA and SQIVND (reference sequence). CDR3 nucleotides: TGTGCCAGTAGTATACGTGAAGGGTCCTACAATGAGCAGTTCTTC. It specifies CASSIREGSYNEQFF.

A note on this clonotype: Mismatch with germline at one junction end may stem from a read error. The chain is built from TRBV6-5 and TRBJ2-2; 7 bases map to TRBD1. The CDR3 runs 17 residues. Germline CDR1 reads MNHEY; CDR2 reads SVGAGI. DNA for the CDR3: TGTGCCAGCAGTTACTCCAAAGGACAGGTGGCGATCGGGGAGCTGTTTTTC. The encoded protein is CASSYSKGQVAIGELFF.

The chain's CDR3 is CSARDSSREAYNEQFF. CDR3 in DNA: TGCAGTGCTAGAGATTCCTCGCGGGAGGCCTACAATGAGCAGTTCTTC. This sequence joins TRBV20-1 and TRBJ2-1; 8 bases are shared with TRBD2. This CDR3 has 16 residues. The V gene end was trimmed by 0 bases and the J gene end by 2 bases; junction bases not matched to a gene: 6. Germline V gives CDR1 DFQATT, CDR2 SNEGSKA (reference sequence).

The V and J genes are TRBV19 and TRBJ1-3, with D unresolved. Germline loops: CDR1 LNHDA, CDR2 SQIVND (reference sequence). This CDR3 comprises 12 residues. The V end lost 6 bases, the J end lost 4 bases, and 7 bases lay between the germline ends. The CDR3 region is CASSKSGNTIYF. In nucleotides, the CDR3 is TGTGCCAGTAGCAAGTCCGGAAACACCATATATTTT.

The chain has TRBV9 and TRBJ2-1; D is perhaps TRBD1 (5 bases). The CDR3 sequence is 14 residues long. V dropped 0 bases and J dropped 6 bases, with 10 bases sitting between them. Germline values: CDR1 SGDLS, CDR2 YYNGEE. In DNA form, the CDR3 reads TGTGCCAGCAGCGTAGCCAGGGTGGGCAATGAGCAGTTCTTC. Translated: CASSVARVGNEQFF.

Many counts were recorded for this clonotype. CDR3 coding DNA: TGTGCCAGCAGCCAGACAGGGGGCAGAGATACGCAGTATTTT. Amino acid sequence: CASSQTGGRDTQYF. This chain connects TRBV7-3 to TRBJ2-3; TRBD1 agrees at 10 bases. The CDR3 loop spans 14 amino acids. Unmatched junction bases numbered 4, after V lost 5 bases and J lost 5 bases. Germline V gene sequence: CDR1 SGHTA, CDR2 FQGTGA.